This T cell receptor beta chain emerged from a study of CXCR3-negative and CXCR3-positive naive CD8 T cells. On the study more broadly: The dataset comprises approximately 140 million TRB reads in total, with about 1.5 +/- 0.3 million reads per library. Study conclusions and caveats: Naive CXCR3-negative and CXCR3-positive cells had similar TRBV-TRBJ usage; memory differed. In both naive subsets diversity was comparably high, whereas memory CD8+ cells showed much lower diversity.

The naive CD8+ gate required CD45RO-CCR7+CD27+CD95- phenotype. To note about this clonotype: Its specificity is not known.

UMI labels and 5' RACE were used to prepare the TRB cDNA libraries. TCRdb reprocessed the 5' RACE reads, keeping one entry per CDR3 protein, no DNA. The sample table sets out roughly 100,000 distinct CDR3 sequences. The TCR was taken from a human donor in good health. Some clones in this sample may be carry-over from other donors' samples. Sequencing was done on a sample of naive CXCR3- CD8+ T cells from blood. The subset denotes: CD45RO-CCR7+CD27+CD95- naive CD8+ T cells lacking CXCR3 (TNR3-).

The CDR3 protein is CASSQDSGLALFDTQYF. The chain uses TRBV14 and TRBJ2-3; the TCRdb call, TRBD2, lacks DNA for checking. This CDR3 contains 17 residues. Germline V gives CDR1 SGHDN, CDR2 FVKESK.